Presented here are 5 T cell receptor beta chains from one specimen sequenced in a study of T cell responses to AZD1222 COVID-19 vaccine. The method was immunoSEQ multiplex PCR; TCRdb's version includes in-frame clones alone and lacks a portion of them. This table holds approximately 190,000 clones, approximately 92% found once. The material was peripheral blood, obtained 28 days after the second dose of the MenACWY control vaccine. These receptors originate from an adult who received the MenACWY meningococcal vaccine as a control.

The chain has TRBV7-6 and TRBJ1-1; perhaps TRBD1 as D (6 bases). The V gene's germline CDR1 is SGHVS and CDR2 FNYEAQ. The V and J ends lost 5 bases and 3 bases respectively, with 16 bases between them. This CDR3 has 15 amino acids. CDR3 amino acids: CASSLRWGRDTEAFF. DNA of the CDR3: TGTGCCAGCAGCCTACGGTGGGGGCGAGACACTGAAGCTTTCTTT. The full variable domain, completed using reference TRBV7-6 and TRBJ1-1, is GAGVSQSPRYKVTKRGQDVALRCDPISGHVSLYWYRQALGQGPEFLTYFNYEAQQDKSGLPNDRFSAERPEGSISTLTIQRTEQRDSAMYRCASSLRWGRDTEAFFGQGTRLTVV.

For this clone: A read error may account for a junction end that differs from germline. The chain uses TRBV24-1 and TRBJ2-6; 10 bases are a match to TRBD2. Germline CDR1 and CDR2: KGHDR and SFDVKD. The CDR3 sequence is 21 residues long. The CDR3 DNA reads TGTGCCACCAGTGATTCGACCGGGACTAGCGACCAGCCCTCTTGGGCCAACGTCCTGACTTTC. Translating gives CATSDSTGTSDQPSWANVLTF.

This chain connects TRBV6-6 to TRBJ1-1, with D unclear. CDR3 length equals 14 residues. Germline V gives CDR1 MNHNY, CDR2 SVGAGI (reference sequence). Trimming took off 7 bases at V and 5 bases at J, with 17 bases between the two ends. The CDR3 sequence: CASIPRGLGTEAFF. CDR3 in DNA: TGTGCCAGCATCCCCAGAGGCCTGGGGACTGAAGCTTTCTTT.

The J gene is TRBJ1-6, the V gene TRBV27; a weak D match, TRBD1 (5 bases). V lost 5 bases and J lost 8, with 22 bases in between. From germline, CDR1 is MNHEY and CDR2 SMNVEV (reference sequence). CDR3 size: 17 residues. Written as DNA, the CDR3 is TGTGCCAGCAGTCCAACAGCGGGGCCGAGAATTCATTCACCCCTCCACTTT. Amino acid sequence: CASSPTAGPRIHSPLHF.

This chain links TRBV20-1 with TRBJ2-4; possible D gene TRBD1, 5 bases. CDR1 and CDR2 (germline): DFQATT, SNEGSKA (reference sequence). Trimming removed 6 bases from V and 9 bases from J, with 12 bases in between. The CDR3 is 11 amino acids. CDR3 sequence: CSAIRVGIQYF. CDR3 bases: TGCAGTGCAATCAGGGTGGGCATTCAGTACTTC.